This T cell receptor (beta chain) was captured in a study of shared clonotypes between healthy human individuals. Points from the study as a whole: Naive CD4 clonotypes overlapped across a handful of donors at approximately 5.3%. Sampling included only blood; tissue repertoires likely differ.

Germline V lookup: CDR1 SGHRS, CDR2 YFSETQ. Trimming removed 4 bases at V and 2 bases at J, with 9 bases between. The CDR3 is made up of 13 amino acids. The repertoire was sequenced with immunoSEQ multiplex PCR; TCRdb's copy has only in-frame clones and lacks some. The sample holds around 2,000,000 clones; over 85% are singletons and the top ten take under 0.15%. Points on this clone: What it recognizes is unknown. The same CDR3 can be traced to other DNA sequences in this sample.

The TCR comes from a man aged 18 to 29 in good health. The chain links TRBV5-1 to TRBJ2-5; D is possibly TRBD1 (5 bases). The sequenced sample consisted of naive CD4+ T cells sorted from blood. Subset noted: CD45RA+ positively selected. CDR3 sequence: CASSLRQQETQYF. Written as DNA, the CDR3 is TGCGCCAGCAGCCTTAGACAGCAAGAGACCCAGTACTTC.